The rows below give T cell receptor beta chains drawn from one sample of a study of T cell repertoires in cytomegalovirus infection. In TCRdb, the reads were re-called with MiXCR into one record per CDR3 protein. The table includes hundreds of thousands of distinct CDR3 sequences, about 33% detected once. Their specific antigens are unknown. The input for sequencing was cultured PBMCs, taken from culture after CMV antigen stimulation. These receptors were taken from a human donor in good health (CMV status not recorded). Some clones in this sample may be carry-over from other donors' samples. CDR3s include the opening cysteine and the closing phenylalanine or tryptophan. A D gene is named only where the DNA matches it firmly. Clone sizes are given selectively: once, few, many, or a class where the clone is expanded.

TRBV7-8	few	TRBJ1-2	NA	TGTGCCAGCAGCTTAGGGCCCCGGGACTATGGCTACACCTTC	CASSLGPRDYGYTF
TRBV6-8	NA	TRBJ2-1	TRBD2	TGTGCCAGCAGTCAACCGGGACTAGCTGTATCCTACAATGAGCAGTTCTTC	CASSQPGLAVSYNEQFF
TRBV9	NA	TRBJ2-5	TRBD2	TGTGCCAGCAGCGTAGCTAGCGGGAGGACGGAGACCCAGTACTTC	CASSVASGRTETQYF
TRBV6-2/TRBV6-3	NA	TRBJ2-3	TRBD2	TGTGCCAGCAGTTACTCCCGGACTAGCTCTAGCACAGATACGCAGTATTTT	CASSYSRTSSSTDTQYF
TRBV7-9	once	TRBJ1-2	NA	TGTGCCAGCAGCACCTCTGAAGGCTCGGGCCTCTATGGCTACACCTTC	CASSTSEGSGLYGYTF
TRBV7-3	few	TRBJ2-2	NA	TGTGCCAGCAGCCGCGTTGGCGGGGAGCTGTTTTTT	CASSRVGGELFF
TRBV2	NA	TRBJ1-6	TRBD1	TGTGCCAGCCGCAATCTGGGACAGGATTATTCACCCCTCCACTTT	CASRNLGQDYSPLHF
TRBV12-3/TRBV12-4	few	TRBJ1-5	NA	TGTGCCAGCAGTTTAGTACAGACTAGCAATCAGCCCCAGCATTTT	CASSLVQTSNQPQHF
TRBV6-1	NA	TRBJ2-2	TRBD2	TGTGCCAGCAGTGCTAGCGGGAGGGCCCCCACCGGGGAGCTGTTTTTT	CASSASGRAPTGELFF
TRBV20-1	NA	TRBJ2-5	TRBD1	TGCAGTGCTAGATTCCAGGGGGCATCCCAGTACTTC	CSARFQGASQYF
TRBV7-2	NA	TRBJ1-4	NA	TGTGCCAGCAGCTTCCGGGACAACGAAAAACTGTTTTTT	CASSFRDNEKLFF